This T cell receptor beta chain derives from a study of regulatory T cells in long-lasting Graves disease. Overall study: Newly diagnosed Graves' patients had under 3 months of antithyroid drugs. Whole-study findings and limits: New patients shared roughly 1,000 public clonotypes, and persistent patients shared more, with a few thousand.

CDR3-region Arm-PCR and iRepertoire HTBI primers produced the TCR beta libraries. One entry per CDR3 protein, called by TCRdb with MiXCR from the multiplex PCR reads. The sample carries about 470,000 distinct CDR3 sequences, about 17% recorded once. Time point described: newly diagnosed GD, antithyroid drugs for less than 3 months. RNA isolated from PBMCs was used to make the TCR library. This clonotype showed up many times. Its target is unknown. These same records also appear under a second study, on T cells in Graves' hyperthyroidism and ophthalmopathy. From that second work: With the HTBI primer set, the TCR CDR3 went through a first round of RT-PCR.

This clonotype was obtained from a man between 40 and 49 years old with Graves disease. The specimen comprised peripheral blood mononuclear cells (PBMCs), sampled at new diagnosis, from a patient treated with antithyroid drugs.

The CDR3 here is CASTLAGGSGNEQFF. The CDR3 DNA follows: TGTGCCAGCACCCTAGCGGGAGGGTCGGGGAATGAGCAGTTCTTC. The rearrangement joins TRBV6-1 to TRBJ2-1; TRBD2 matches 12 bases. The germline V gene encodes CDR1 MNHNS and CDR2 SASEGT. The CDR3 loop spans 15 amino acids. J lost 7 bases, V lost 7 bases, and 8 bases had no gene match.